The next 2 T cell receptor beta chains were all read from a single sample in a study of immune evolution from preneoplasia to lung adenocarcinoma. Sequencing was performed with immunoSEQ multiplex PCR; in TCRdb, only in-frame clones are kept and a portion is missing. The table has some 5,800 clones, roughly 77% seen once; the top ten hold less than 25%. The specimen sequenced was FFPE adjacent normal lung tissue. The receptors were sampled from a person between 60 and 80 years old with lung adenocarcinoma.

The chain has TRBV7-9 and TRBJ2-7; 14 bases agree with TRBD2. The CDR3 runs 17 residues. The ends lost 1 base at V and 7 bases at J; junction bases unmatched: 9. Germline V gene lookup returns CDR1 SEHNR and CDR2 FQNEAQ (reference sequence). CDR3 coding DNA: TGTGCCAGCAGCTTAGTTGGGACTAGCGGGAGAACGGGGGAGCAGTACTTC. Translation: CASSLVGTSGRTGEQYF.

J is TRBJ2-3 and V is TRBV2; tentative D call: TRBD2 (6 bases). The germline CDR1 and CDR2 sequences are SNHLY and FYNNEI. V lost 7 bases and J lost 6, with 14 bases in between. The CDR3 length is 13 residues. The CDR3 spells CASKGLGKDTQYF. In nucleotides, the CDR3 is TGTGCCAGCAAGGGACTCGGAAAGGATACGCAGTATTTT.